The present entry profiles one TCR beta chain with its context. The CDR3 has 15 amino acids. The germline CDR1 and CDR2 sequences are MGHRA and YSYEKL. Trimming at V came to 0 bases and at J to 8 bases, leaving 4 bases not matched to a gene. Libraries were prepared by immunoSEQ multiplex PCR; TCRdb keeps only in-frame clonotypes and omits some of them. The repertoire includes tens of thousands of clones, over 60% of them detected once, and roughly 2.4% sits in the top ten. The source of the sample is a study of blood T cell repertoires in COVID-19. Study at large: Sources were T cells, B-cell-depleted T cells, or PBMCs; the material itself was cDNA or gDNA.

The rearrangement joins TRBV4-1 to TRBJ1-6; TRBD1 matches at 7 bases. The origin of this receptor is a man between 65 and 85 years old with COVID-19, enrolled during active disease. Sequencing was performed on peripheral blood. The CDR3 DNA is TGCGCCAGCAGCCAAGACGGCAGGGGGGATTCACCCCTCCACTTT. It encodes CASSQDGRGDSPLHF.